This T cell receptor beta chain was identified in a study of blood T cell repertoires in COVID-19. Turning to the study itself: Researchers got acute and convalescent COVID-19 samples from the United States, Italy and Spain. PBMCs, B-cell-depleted T cells, or T cells provided the cDNA or gDNA that made up the material.

This clone was seen just once. Original analysis: Reference gene primer amplification in the assay estimated nucleated cell counts. Here immunoSEQ multiplex PCR was the method, and the copy in TCRdb shows in-frame clones only, minus some. V and J calls and clone size are given by that table; D and trimming were obtained from the DNA. The sample includes 250,000 to 350,000 clones, 88% of them seen just once. Trimming cost V 3 bases and J 4 bases; bases outside gene matches: 17. Germline lookup yields CDR1 DFQATT and CDR2 SNEGSKA (reference sequence). The CDR3 covers 17 residues. The TCR originated in a man aged 18-30 years with active or convalescent COVID-19. V is TRBV20-1 and J is TRBJ2-5, with 7 bases aligning to TRBD2. Sequenced: peripheral blood. The CDR3 loop is CSASRPAGMLGGETQYF. The CDR3 nucleotides are TGCAGTGCTAGTCGTCCAGCGGGGATGTTGGGAGGAGAGACCCAGTACTTC.